Included here is one TCR beta chain sequence, with context. This entry is derived from a study of T cells expressing NK-cell markers. Study in general: Seven HCMV-seropositive donors and one seronegative donor made up the eight sequenced donors.

TCRdb reanalyzed the 5' RACE reads, giving one entry per CDR3 protein sequence and no DNA. This table lists under 600,000 distinct CDR3 sequences. The germline V gene has CDR1 SGDLS and CDR2 YYNGEE. The CDR3 totals 16 residues. This chain joins TRBV9 and TRBJ2-5; TCRdb indicates TRBD1, and absent DNA this call remains unverified. The sequence was collected from a woman in her forties or fifties in good health. Sequencing was performed on blood T cells: a sorted CD56 or NKG2C T cell subset, CD4+ or CD8+ T cells, or bulk PBMC T cells (not recorded which). The CDR3 here is CASSVTAGQGYETQYF.